This T cell receptor beta chain came from a study of blood T cell repertoires in COVID-19 (dated by TCRdb to the early 2020s). Turning to the overall study: Collaborator samples came from the United States, Italy and Spain and covered acute and convalescent phases of COVID-19. The material from the prospective study consisted of cDNA or gDNA derived from T cells, B-cell-depleted T cells, or PBMCs. The dataset comprised deeply sampled blood TCRbeta repertoires from subjects exposed to, actively infected with, or recovered from COVID-19. The repertoires were released in a freely available public database intended as a resource for research on the immune response to SARS-CoV-2. The samples were drawn from two sources: the first 160 participants of the ongoing ImmuneRACE study, and fewer than 1,500 subjects contributed by 6 global collaborators. The sample metadata nearly always contained a de-identified subject ID, COVID-19 status, age in years and sex. HLA class I and class II types, where available, came from metadata supplied by the sample provider rather than from assay-based typing.

What the research found in general, with its limitations: The quantity of clinical and demographic metadata differed by source and by participant and was supplied without curation.

As for this clone: Its antigen is still unknown. Per-base qualities were not stored, and no clone one base away is much larger.

Whole blood was collected in K2EDTA tubes by collaborating institutions according to the institutions' own protocols. For TCRbeta analysis, collaborator samples were shipped as frozen whole blood, as isolated PBMCs, or as DNA extracted from either sample type. CDR1 and CDR2 are read off the germline V gene as SNHLY and FYNNEI. V is pared back by 0 bases and J by 6 bases, with 14 bases lying between the germline termini. The CDR3 goes from the cysteine to the phenylalanine over 15 residues. Left in the record is the CDR3 DNA by itself, 45 bases read in frame from the first base. TCRbeta CDR3 regions were amplified from genomic DNA using the immunoSEQ Assay, a bias-controlled multiplex PCR. In the paper's pipeline: The number of nucleated cells in each sample was estimated from the amplification of reference gene primers within the assay. Sequence reads were collapsed and filtered to measure the absolute abundance of every unique TCRbeta CDR3 rearrangement. For each sample, productive Simpson clonality was calculated as the square root of Simpson's diversity index across productive rearrangements. Drawn from immuneACCESS, this table holds only the in-frame rearrangements with V and J called that TCRdb kept. Clones are partly lost; checked studies trace under half to an unresolved V gene and leave the rest unexplained. D and trimming were read from the DNA, whereas the V and J calls and clone size are those reported in that table. The sample table holds 100,000 or so clones, of which approximately 86% were seen once. Clones ranked in the top ten supply 13% of the sample.

Sequenced input: peripheral blood. The chain employs TRBV2 and TRBJ1-2; the best D guess is TRBD1, with 6 bases matching. This TCR was recovered from a man over 45 with active or convalescent COVID-19. The DNA reads as follows: TGTGCCAGCAGTGAAGCGGATGGGACATCGCATGGCTACACCTTC. It translates as CASSEADGTSHGYTF.